The clone carrying this T cell receptor beta chain was found many times. The sample belongs to a study of neurological immune-mediated disorders. The CDR3 extends over 12 amino acids. Trimming left V 2 bases short and J 10 bases short, with 13 bases between. Germline V gene lookup returns CDR1 DFQATT and CDR2 SNEGSKA (reference sequence). The cDNA came from 5'RACE, which used 10-nucleotide random UMIs. TCRdb itself ran the 5' RACE reads through MiXCR, one entry per CDR3 protein. The sample yields roughly 56,000 distinct CDR3 sequences, 3% to 4% seen once. What was sequenced was PBMCs. This TCR derives from a woman aged 60 to 75 with multiple sclerosis. V is TRBV20-1 and J is TRBJ2-3; no clear D. CDR3 sequence: CSARLPGEAQYF. The CDR3 DNA reads as TGCAGTGCTAGACTCCCGGGCGAGGCGCAGTATTTT.